The following is a T cell receptor (beta chain) sequence with its context. This clonotype occurred once. There is no known antigen for this receptor. No qualities accompany the bases; no much larger clone lies one base away. The data stem from a study of blood T cells in healthy people across ages (dated by TCRdb to the mid-2010s). Regarding the study in general: In model experiments, template switching captured about one uniquely barcoded TCR beta cDNA molecule for every two T cells. To track age-related changes in TCR beta repertoire diversity, the study relied on deep sequencing normalized with unique cDNA molecular identifiers. Four age groups were formed from the donors: young (average around 15 years), middle-aged (just under 40), aged (about 68) and long-lived (around 82). To avoid experimental bias, donors of different ages were randomly spread across the sequencing lanes. The study analyzed two additional independent replicas of 1 million unique cDNA reads from the same blood draw for two donors, one aged 18 to 29 and one aged 80 or older.

Overall study results and their limits: Donor CMV infection status was unknown, potentially confounding age-related changes in expanded clonotypes. As age increased, observed TCR beta diversity per million T cells dropped in a roughly linear way, and a significant reduction was already evident by age 40. A strong correlation was found between observed TCR beta diversity and the percentage of naive T cells measured by flow cytometry. Compared with the aged group, the long-lived group had more naive CD4+ T cells, fewer expanded clones and increased TCR diversity, a pattern suggesting age selection. Estimates of total diversity based on one million sequenced T cells were considered lower bounds and underestimates. Because profiling used bulk unsorted PBMCs, naive and antigen-experienced compartments could not be compared conclusively.

Libraries were built with 5' RACE. Reads for this sample came from an Illumina HiSeq 2500. A second PCR of roughly 7 to 12 cycles was run with a J-beta primer mix and a sample-barcoded 5' primer. A template-switch 5' adaptor carrying 12 random nucleotides introduced a unique molecular identifier onto each TCR beta cDNA molecule. At least 2.5 million CDR3-containing paired-end reads were obtained from each sample. The Mint cDNA synthesis kit, primed by a TRBC-specific oligonucleotide, was used to synthesize first-strand cDNA from all RNA. All cDNA was treated with uracil-DNA glycosylase and then went through a first 18-cycle PCR with the universal primers M1SS and BC2_uni_R. The authors' analysis ran thus. For normalization, 1 million high-quality reads were randomly selected from each sample, with every read carrying a distinct molecular identifier. Instead of being binned into consensus sequences, reads with shared molecular identifiers were discarded. MiTCR, with a Q25 quality threshold and the strictest error-elimination algorithm, was used for CDR3 identification, clonotype clustering and error correction. A nonparametric unseen species model with Euler transformation was used to estimate lower-bound total TCR beta diversity. The raw public reads went through TCRdb reprocessing: fastp at Q25, MiXCR clone calling, in-frame beta chains kept. Each entry is one CDR3 protein sequence, shown with its most common DNA and genes. The V and J calls shown here were made by TCRdb, not taken from the authors' results. The sample yields more than 1.4 million distinct CDR3 sequences; roughly 40% were counted once. The ten largest make up 7% to 9.5% of the sample.

At the junction V is shortened by 5 bases and J by 7 bases, with 15 bases in between. The CDR3 runs 14 amino acids, cysteine and phenylalanine included. Only the CDR3 part of the read is kept: 42 bases, read in frame from the first base. CDR1 and CDR2 were assigned from the germline V gene (reference sequence) as SEHNR and FQNEAQ. Systemically healthy Caucasian individuals from Russia, around 38 in total and aged 6 to 90 years, were included as donors. Each donor gave 8.5 to 10 milliliters of peripheral blood, collected into EDTA-treated Vacutainer tubes. Ficoll-Paque density-gradient centrifugation was used to isolate PBMCs, with at least 7 million per sample. Trizol reagent was used to extract total RNA from the PBMCs, yielding at least 5 micrograms per sample. For every donor, flow cytometry on a PBMC aliquot measured the percentage of naive CD45RAhigh/CD27high T cells.

The clonotype originates from a woman younger than 30 in good health. The sequenced sample consisted of blood. Recombination connected TRBV7-9 to TRBJ1-5, with the D gene call left open. The CDR3 loop reads CASSVSPGGQPQHF. Here is the DNA: TGTGCCAGCAGCGTAAGCCCGGGAGGACAGCCCCAGCATTTT. The variable domain in full, with residues beyond the CDR3 obtained from the reference TRBV7-9 and TRBJ1-5 genes, is DTGVSQNPRHKITKRGQNVTFRCDPISEHNRLYWYRQTLGQGPEFLTYFQNEAQLEKSRLLSDRFSAERPKGSFSTLEIQRTEQGDSAMYLCASSVSPGGQPQHFGDGTRLSIL.